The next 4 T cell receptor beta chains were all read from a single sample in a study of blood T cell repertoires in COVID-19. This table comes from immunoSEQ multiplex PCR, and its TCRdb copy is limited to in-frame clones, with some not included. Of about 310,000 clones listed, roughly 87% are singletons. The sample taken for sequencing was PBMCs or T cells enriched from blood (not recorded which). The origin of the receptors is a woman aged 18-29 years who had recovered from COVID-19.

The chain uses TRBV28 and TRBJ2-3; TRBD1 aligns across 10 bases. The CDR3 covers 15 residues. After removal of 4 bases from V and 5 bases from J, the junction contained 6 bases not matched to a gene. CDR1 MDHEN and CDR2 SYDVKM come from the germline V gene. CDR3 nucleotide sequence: TGTGCCAGCAGTTCTAGACAGGGGGCGTTAGATACGCAGTATTTT. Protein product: CASSSRQGALDTQYF.

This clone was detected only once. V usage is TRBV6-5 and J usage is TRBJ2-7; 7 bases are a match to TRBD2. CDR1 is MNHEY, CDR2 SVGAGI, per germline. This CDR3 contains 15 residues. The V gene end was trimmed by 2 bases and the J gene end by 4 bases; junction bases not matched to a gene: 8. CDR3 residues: CASSYGVAGYYEQYF. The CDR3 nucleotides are TGTGCCAGCAGTTACGGGGTAGCGGGCTATTACGAGCAGTACTTC.

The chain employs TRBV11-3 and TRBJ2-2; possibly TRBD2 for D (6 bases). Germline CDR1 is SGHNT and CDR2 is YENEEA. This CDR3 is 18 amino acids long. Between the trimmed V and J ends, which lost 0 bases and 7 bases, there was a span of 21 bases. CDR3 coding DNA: TGTGCCAGCAGCTTAGATCGGAGAGCGGGTGGGAAAGGCGGGGAGCTGTTTTTT. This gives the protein CASSLDRRAGGKGGELFF.

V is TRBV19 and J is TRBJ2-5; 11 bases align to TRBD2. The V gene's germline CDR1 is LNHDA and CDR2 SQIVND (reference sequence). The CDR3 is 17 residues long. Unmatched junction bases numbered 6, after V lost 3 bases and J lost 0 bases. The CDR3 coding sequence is TGTGCCAGTAGTATGATTTGGACTAGCGGGTACCAAGAGACCCAGTACTTC. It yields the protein CASSMIWTSGYQETQYF.